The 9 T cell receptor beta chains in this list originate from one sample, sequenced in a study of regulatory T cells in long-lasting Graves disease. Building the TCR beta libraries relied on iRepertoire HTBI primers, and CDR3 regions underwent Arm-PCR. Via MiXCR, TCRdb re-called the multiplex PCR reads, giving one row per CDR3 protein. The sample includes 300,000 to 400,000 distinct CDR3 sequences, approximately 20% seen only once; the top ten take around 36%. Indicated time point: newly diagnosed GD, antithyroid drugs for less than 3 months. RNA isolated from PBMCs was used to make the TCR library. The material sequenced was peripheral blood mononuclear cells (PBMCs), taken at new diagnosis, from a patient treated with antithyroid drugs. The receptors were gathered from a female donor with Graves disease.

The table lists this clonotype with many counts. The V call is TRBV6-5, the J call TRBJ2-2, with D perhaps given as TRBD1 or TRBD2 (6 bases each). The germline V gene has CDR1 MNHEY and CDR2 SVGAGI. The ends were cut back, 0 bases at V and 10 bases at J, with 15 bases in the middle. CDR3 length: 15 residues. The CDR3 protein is CASSYSSWGAVELFF. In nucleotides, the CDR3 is TGTGCCAGCAGTTACTCGAGTTGGGGGGCAGTGGAGCTGTTTTTT.

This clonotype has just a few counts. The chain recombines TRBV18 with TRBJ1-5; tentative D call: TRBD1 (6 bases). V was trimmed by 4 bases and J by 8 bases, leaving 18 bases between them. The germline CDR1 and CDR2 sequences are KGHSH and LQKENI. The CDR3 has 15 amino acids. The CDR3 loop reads CASSHTKQGAEPQHF. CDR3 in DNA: TGTGCCAGCTCACACACCAAACAGGGTGCGGAGCCCCAGCATTTT.

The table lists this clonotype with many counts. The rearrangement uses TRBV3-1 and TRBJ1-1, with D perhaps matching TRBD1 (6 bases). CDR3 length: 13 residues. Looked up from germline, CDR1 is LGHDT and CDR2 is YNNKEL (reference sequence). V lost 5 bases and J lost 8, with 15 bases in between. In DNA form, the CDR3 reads TGTGCCAGCAGCTACTCGACCGGGACAGAAGCTTTCTTT. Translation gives CASSYSTGTEAFF.

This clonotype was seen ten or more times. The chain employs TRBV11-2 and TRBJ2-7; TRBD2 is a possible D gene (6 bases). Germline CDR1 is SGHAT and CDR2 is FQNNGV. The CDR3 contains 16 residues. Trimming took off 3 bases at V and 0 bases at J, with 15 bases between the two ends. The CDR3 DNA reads TGTGCCAGCAGCTTCCCCCTTAGCGGATACTCCTACGAGCAGTACTTC. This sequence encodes CASSFPLSGYSYEQYF.

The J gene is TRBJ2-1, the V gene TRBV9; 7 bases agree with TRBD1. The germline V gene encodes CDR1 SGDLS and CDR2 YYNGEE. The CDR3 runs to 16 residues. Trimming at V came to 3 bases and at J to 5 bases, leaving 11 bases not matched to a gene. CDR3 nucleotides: TGTGCCAGCAGCGCCCTTACGGACAGGACGGACAATGAGCAGTTCTTC. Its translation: CASSALTDRTDNEQFF.

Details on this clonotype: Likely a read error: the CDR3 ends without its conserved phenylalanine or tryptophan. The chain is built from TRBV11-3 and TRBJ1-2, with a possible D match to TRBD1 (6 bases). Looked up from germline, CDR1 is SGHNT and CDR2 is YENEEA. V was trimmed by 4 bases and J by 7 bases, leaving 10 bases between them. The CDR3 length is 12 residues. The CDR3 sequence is CASSSQGFGYTS. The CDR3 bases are TGTGCCAGCAGCTCACAGGGATTTGGCTACACCTCC.

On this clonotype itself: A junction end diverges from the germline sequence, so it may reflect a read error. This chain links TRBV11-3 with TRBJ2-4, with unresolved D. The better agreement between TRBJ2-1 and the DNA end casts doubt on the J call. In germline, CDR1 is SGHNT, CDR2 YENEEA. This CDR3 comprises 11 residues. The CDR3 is CASSLNNDQFF. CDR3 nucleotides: TGTGCCAGCAGCCTGAACAATGATCAGTTCTTC.

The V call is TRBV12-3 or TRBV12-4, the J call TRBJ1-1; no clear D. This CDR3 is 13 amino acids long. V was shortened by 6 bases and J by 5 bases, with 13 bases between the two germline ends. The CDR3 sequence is CASSLTLGTEAFF. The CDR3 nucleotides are TGTGCCAGCAGCTTAACCCTTGGGACTGAAGCTTTCTTT.

This CDR3 is CASSFRGHTLLREQYF. The CDR3 nucleotides read TGTGCCAGCAGTTTTAGGGGGCACACCTTGCTACGCGAGCAGTACTTC. This sequence joins TRBV12-3 or TRBV12-4 and TRBJ2-7; 7 nucleotides agree with TRBD1. Germline trimming cut 3 bases from V and 6 bases from J; bases unmatched to any gene: 14. This CDR3 region has 16 residues.